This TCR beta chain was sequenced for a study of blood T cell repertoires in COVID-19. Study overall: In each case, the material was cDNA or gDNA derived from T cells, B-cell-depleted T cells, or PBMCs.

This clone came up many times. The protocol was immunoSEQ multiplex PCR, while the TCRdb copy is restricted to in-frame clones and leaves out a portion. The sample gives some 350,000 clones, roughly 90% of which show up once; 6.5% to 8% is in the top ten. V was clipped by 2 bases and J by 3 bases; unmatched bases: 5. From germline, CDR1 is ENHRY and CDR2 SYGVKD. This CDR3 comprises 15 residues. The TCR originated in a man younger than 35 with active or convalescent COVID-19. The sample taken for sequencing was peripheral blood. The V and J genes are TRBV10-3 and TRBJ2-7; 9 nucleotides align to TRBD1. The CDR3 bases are TGTGCCATCAGTGAGGGGGAGACAGGGGGCTACGAGCAGTACTTC. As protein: CAISEGETGGYEQYF.